This passage covers 3 T cell receptor beta chains from one sample sequenced in a study of blood T cell repertoires in COVID-19 (dated by TCRdb to about 2020). Libraries came from the immunoSEQ multiplex PCR assay. TCRdb took over this immuneACCESS table, retaining in-frame rearrangements with V and J assigned. Such tables are incomplete; in checked studies, under half of the missing clones stem from an unresolved V gene, and the remainder is unexplained. This sample lists approximately 210,000 clones; about 83% were detected once. Approximately 8% of the sample rests with the top ten. The sample taken for sequencing was peripheral blood. Source of these receptors: a woman aged 50 to 60 with active or convalescent COVID-19.

The chain recombines TRBV18 with TRBJ1-2; TRBD1 agrees at 8 bases. Germline CDR1 reads KGHSH; CDR2 reads LQKENI. This CDR3 contains 13 residues. J was trimmed by 5 bases and V by 4 bases; bases with no gene match: 3. DNA for the CDR3: TGTGCCAGCTCACTGGGACAGGAATATGGCTACACCTTC. Its translation is CASSLGQEYGYTF. The full variable domain, rest sourced from reference TRBV18 and TRBJ1-2, is NAGVMQNPRHLVRRRGQEARLRCSPMKGHSHVYWYRQLPEEGLKFMVYLQKENIIDESGMPKERFSAEFPKEGPSILRIQQVVRGDSAAYFCASSLGQEYGYTFGSGTRLTVV.

The chain joins TRBV12-3 or TRBV12-4 to TRBJ1-2, with TRBD1 matching 7 bases. V shed 0 bases and J 7 bases; nucleotides not matched to a gene: 2. This CDR3 comprises 13 residues. This CDR3 reads CASSLAQGFGYTF. The CDR3 region has the DNA TGTGCCAGCAGTTTAGCACAGGGGTTTGGCTACACCTTC.

The chain has TRBV11-2 and TRBJ1-2, with 8 bases identical to TRBD1. Germline V lookup: CDR1 SGHAT, CDR2 FQNNGV. Trimming removed 6 bases from V and 4 bases from J; junction bases left unmatched: 16. CDR3 length: 17 residues. The CDR3 coding sequence is TGTGCCAGCAGTAACCGGGATCAGGGGGCCAAGGTCTATGGCTACACCTTC. It is translated as CASSNRDQGAKVYGYTF. The whole variable domain, remainder taken from reference TRBV11-2 and TRBJ1-2, is EAGVAQSPRYKIIEKRQSVAFWCNPISGHATLYWYQQILGQGPKLLIQFQNNGVVDDSQLPKDRFSAERLKGVDSTLKIQPAKLEDSAVYLCASSNRDQGAKVYGYTFGSGTRLTVV.